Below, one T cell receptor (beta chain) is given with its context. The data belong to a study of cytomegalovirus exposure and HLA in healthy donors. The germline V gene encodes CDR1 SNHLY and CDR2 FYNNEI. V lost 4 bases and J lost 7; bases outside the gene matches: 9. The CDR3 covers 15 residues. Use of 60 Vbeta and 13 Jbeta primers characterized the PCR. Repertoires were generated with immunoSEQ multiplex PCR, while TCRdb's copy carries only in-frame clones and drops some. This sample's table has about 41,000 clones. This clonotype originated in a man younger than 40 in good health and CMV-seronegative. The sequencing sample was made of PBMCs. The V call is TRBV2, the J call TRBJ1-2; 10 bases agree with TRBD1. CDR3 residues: CASSVVRTGGGGYTF. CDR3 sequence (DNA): TGTGCCAGCAGTGTAGTCAGGACAGGGGGAGGTGGCTACACCTTC.